The 27 T cell receptor beta chains given below trace back to one sample, sequenced in a study of cytomegalovirus exposure and HLA in healthy donors. PCR was performed using 60 Vbeta and 13 Jbeta primers. Clones were read by immunoSEQ multiplex PCR, and TCRdb kept only the in-frame ones, dropping some. This table has roughly 180,000 clones, 84% appearing once. Source material: PBMCs. The receptors were sampled from a boy aged 10-17 years in good health and CMV-seronegative.

The V gene is TRBV29-1, the J gene TRBJ2-7; 8 positions agree with TRBD1. Germline trimming cut 4 bases from V and 6 bases from J; bases unmatched to any gene: 2. The CDR3 length is 11 residues. Per the germline V gene, CDR1 is SQVTM and CDR2 is ANQGSEA. This CDR3 is CSVGRGREQYF. CDR3 sequence (DNA): TGCAGCGTTGGCAGGGGGCGCGAGCAGTACTTC.

The J gene is TRBJ1-5, the V gene TRBV10-3, with 8 bases fitting TRBD1. The ends lost 0 bases at V and 6 bases at J; junction bases unmatched: 10. CDR1 is ENHRY, CDR2 SYGVKD, per germline. The CDR3 is made up of 17 amino acids. The CDR3 DNA reads TGTGCCATCAGTGAGTCCCCCGGGACAGGCGTAGGTCAGCCCCAGCATTTT. Its protein product is CAISESPGTGVGQPQHF.

This chain connects TRBV29-1 to TRBJ2-1; 9 nucleotides align to TRBD2. CDR1 is SQVTM, CDR2 ANQGSEA, per germline. CDR3 length equals 14 residues. With V trimmed by 6 bases and J by 1 base, 4 bases remained unmatched. In nucleotides, the CDR3 is TGCAGCGTCCAGGCGGGAGGGTCCTACAATGAGCAGTTCTTC. Its protein product is CSVQAGGSYNEQFF.

A word on this clone: This CDR3 is also generated by other DNA sequences in the sample. V is TRBV28 and J is TRBJ1-5; TRBD1 might be the D (5 bases). Germline CDR1 is MDHEN and CDR2 is SYDVKM. V dropped 3 bases and J dropped 7 bases, with 10 bases sitting between them. This CDR3 comprises 13 residues. CDR3 sequence reads: CASSFQGRQPQHF. CDR3 in DNA: TGTGCCAGCAGTTTCCAGGGAAGGCAGCCCCAGCATTTT.

The chain is built from TRBV5-6 and TRBJ2-7; 9 bases match TRBD1. The ends lost 2 bases at V and 5 bases at J; junction bases unmatched: 5. Germline V gene data show CDR1 as SGHDT and CDR2 as YYEEEE. The CDR3 consists of 14 residues. DNA of the CDR3: TGTGCCAGCAGCTTTTCTGGGACAGGGAACGAGCAGTACTTC. This codes for CASSFSGTGNEQYF.

The rearrangement links TRBV9 to TRBJ1-4, with D possibly matching TRBD1 (5 bases). The CDR3 runs 15 residues. V was cut by 4 bases and J by 6 bases, with 16 bases left in between. CDR1 is SGDLS and CDR2 is YYNGEE in the germline V gene. This chain's CDR3 is CASSPKGASYEKLFF. DNA for the CDR3: TGTGCCAGCAGCCCGAAAGGGGCTTCCTATGAAAAACTGTTTTTT.

V usage is TRBV30 and J usage is TRBJ1-2; D gene unclear. Germline assignment: CDR1 GTSNPN and CDR2 SVGIG (reference sequence). This CDR3 has 12 amino acids. Trimming stripped 6 bases from V and 4 bases from J, with 12 bases between. CDR3 DNA sequence: TGTGCCTGTTCACGGGATCTCTATGGCTACACCTTC. It translates to CACSRDLYGYTF. Full variable domain (rest looked up from reference TRBV30 and TRBJ1-2): SQTIHQWPATLVQPVGSPLSLECTVEGTSNPNLYWYRQAAGRGLQLLFYSVGIGQISSEVPQNLSASRPQDRQFILSSKKLLLSDSGFYLCACSRDLYGYTFGSGTRLTVV.

The genes are TRBV4-1 and TRBJ2-5; D ambiguous. The J call may be faulty, since TRBJ2-7 better matches the DNA end. Germline CDR1 and CDR2: MGHRA and YSYEKL. The CDR3 sequence is 14 residues long. The CDR3 loop reads CASSQDLSSYEQYF. Written as DNA, the CDR3 is TGCGCCAGCAGCCAAGACTTAAGCTCCTACGAGCAGTACTTC.

The count of this clone is one. The V call is TRBV6-6, the J call TRBJ1-5, with D tentatively TRBD1 (5 bases). The CDR3 has 14 residues. Germline V gives CDR1 MNHNY, CDR2 SVGAGI (reference sequence). With 4 bases removed from V and 1 base from J, the gap between germline ends came to 8 bases. In DNA form, the CDR3 reads TGTGCCAGCAGTTCGGGGGAGAGCAATCAGCCCCAGCATTTT. Its translation is CASSSGESNQPQHF.

This sequence joins TRBV2 and TRBJ1-3; D possibly corresponds to TRBD1 (5 bases). The CDR3 extends over 14 amino acids. The V gene's germline CDR1 is SNHLY and CDR2 FYNNEI. Trimming took off 2 bases at V and 4 bases at J, with 9 bases between the two ends. The CDR3 DNA is TGTGCCAGCAGTGAAACGGGGGGGGGAAACACCATATATTTT. Residues: CASSETGGGNTIYF.

The J gene is TRBJ2-1, the V gene TRBV2; no reliable D call. Germline CDR1 reads SNHLY; CDR2 reads FYNNEI. V lost 8 bases and J 6 bases, leaving 8 bases between the germline ends. The CDR3 has 11 amino acids. Written as DNA, the CDR3 is TGTGCCAGCCTGGCCGTCAATGAGCAGTTCTTC. Its protein is CASLAVNEQFF.

This chain links TRBV5-1 with TRBJ2-3; D gene uncertain. CDR3 size: 14 residues. V gave up 2 bases and J gave up 5 bases, with 12 bases separating them. From germline, CDR1 is SGHRS and CDR2 YFSETQ. The CDR3 nucleotides read TGCGCCAGCAGCTTACAGATTGACGGAGATACGCAGTATTTT. The encoded protein is CASSLQIDGDTQYF.

The chain recombines TRBV9 with TRBJ2-3; the match to TRBD2 covers 14 bases. The CDR3 contains 17 residues. Trimming at V came to 0 bases and at J to 4 bases, leaving 4 bases not matched to a gene. Germline CDR1 and CDR2: SGDLS and YYNGEE. The CDR3 sequence: CASSVGLAGGLADTQYF. The CDR3 DNA sequence: TGTGCCAGCAGCGTAGGACTAGCGGGGGGGCTTGCAGATACGCAGTATTTT.

The chain has TRBV27 and TRBJ2-3, with D possibly TRBD1 on 5 matching bases. The CDR3 length is 16 residues. Trimming cost V 2 bases and J 4 bases, with 16 bases left between them. Germline V gives CDR1 MNHEY, CDR2 SMNVEV (reference sequence). The CDR3 nucleotides read TGTGCCAGCAGTTTACTTCAAGGGGTGGCGGCAGATACGCAGTATTTT. Translation gives CASSLLQGVAADTQYF.

The J gene is TRBJ1-2, the V gene TRBV5-1; 9 bases map to TRBD1. Trimming removed 4 bases from V and 8 bases from J; junction bases left unmatched: 6. The CDR3 is 13 amino acids. Germline V CDR1 and CDR2: SGHRS, YFSETQ. CDR3 sequence reads: CASSPDRGRGYTF. Here the CDR3 DNA reads TGCGCCAGCAGCCCGGACAGGGGACGAGGCTACACCTTC.

The chain uses TRBV7-9 and TRBJ2-7; D might be TRBD1 (6 bases). Germline CDR1 is SEHNR and CDR2 is FQNEAQ (reference sequence). The CDR3 loop spans 14 amino acids. Between the trimmed V and J ends, which lost 9 bases and 3 bases, there was a span of 18 bases. CDR3 amino acids: CASPPSGHHYEQYF. CDR3 in DNA: TGTGCCAGTCCCCCCTCGGGACACCACTACGAGCAGTACTTC.

The chain joins TRBV6-6 to TRBJ2-7, with a weak D call TRBD2 (5 bases). V shed 6 bases and J shed 4 bases, with 19 bases lying between them. The V gene's germline CDR1 is MNHNY and CDR2 SVGAGI (reference sequence). This CDR3 has 15 residues. In nucleotides, the CDR3 is TGTGCCAGCAGCCCGAATCCGGGAATTAATTACGAGCAGTACTTC. This encodes CASSPNPGINYEQYF.

The V call is TRBV10-3, the J call TRBJ2-5; 9 positions agree with TRBD2. The trim removed 4 bases at V and 5 bases at J, leaving 5 bases unmatched. The CDR3 spans 14 residues. CDR1 is ENHRY and CDR2 is SYGVKD in the germline V gene. The DNA of the CDR3 is TGTGCCATCAGTGCCGGGACTAGCCTCGAGACCCAGTACTTC. It translates to CAISAGTSLETQYF.

This rearrangement joins TRBV30 to TRBJ1-5; D remains ambiguous. Trimming removed 0 bases at V and 0 bases at J, with 9 bases between. The germline V gene has CDR1 GTSNPN and CDR2 SVGIG (reference sequence). CDR3 length: 15 amino acids. The CDR3 loop is CAWSVRGGSNQPQHF. Written as DNA, the CDR3 is TGTGCCTGGAGTGTGCGAGGTGGTAGCAATCAGCCCCAGCATTTT.

V is TRBV19 and J is TRBJ1-5, with D possibly being TRBD1 (6 bases). The germline V gene has CDR1 LNHDA and CDR2 SQIVND (reference sequence). The CDR3 has 17 residues. V was trimmed by 0 bases and J by 4 bases, leaving 16 bases between them. Here the CDR3 DNA reads TGTGCCAGTAGTATAGATACGGACAGCATTTTTAATCAGCCCCAGCATTTT. Translated: CASSIDTDSIFNQPQHF.

V is TRBV29-1 and J is TRBJ2-7; 7 bases map to TRBD1. The CDR3 extends over 12 amino acids. J was trimmed by 3 bases and V by 8 bases; bases with no gene match: 7. Per germline, CDR1 SQVTM and CDR2 ANQGSEA. This chain's CDR3 is CSTTGASYEQYF. In DNA form, the CDR3 reads TGCAGCACAACAGGGGCAAGCTACGAGCAGTACTTC.

In DNA form, the CDR3 reads TGTGCCAGCAGCGGCGCGGGGGGGAGCACTGAAGCTTTCTTT. Protein product: CASSGAGGSTEAFF. The gene calls are TRBV11-2 and TRBJ1-1, with a weak D call TRBD1 (5 bases). Germline loops: CDR1 SGHAT, CDR2 FQNNGV. CDR3 length: 14 residues. V was trimmed by 5 bases and J by 4 bases, leaving 14 bases between them. Full variable domain (remainder filled in from reference TRBV11-2 and TRBJ1-1): EAGVAQSPRYKIIEKRQSVAFWCNPISGHATLYWYQQILGQGPKLLIQFQNNGVVDDSQLPKDRFSAERLKGVDSTLKIQPAKLEDSAVYLCASSGAGGSTEAFFGQGTRLTVV.

The chain carries TRBV7-8 and TRBJ2-6; D unresolved. Germline assignment: CDR1 SGHVS and CDR2 FQNEAQ. V dropped 8 bases and J dropped 0 bases, with 2 bases sitting between them. The CDR3 consists of 12 residues. The CDR3 spells CASLSGANVLTF. CDR3 DNA: TGTGCCAGCCTCTCTGGGGCCAACGTCCTGACTTTC.

This clone appeared a few times. V is TRBV14 and J is TRBJ1-6; possibly TRBD1 for D (5 bases). CDR3 length: 17 residues. Germline values: CDR1 SGHDN, CDR2 FVKESK. V lost 0 bases and J lost 6, with 15 bases in between. The CDR3 DNA reads TGTGCCAGCAGCCAAGAATGGGCGGGGACCGTTAATTCACCCCTCCACTTT. Its protein is CASSQEWAGTVNSPLHF.

The chain uses TRBV30 and TRBJ1-6, with D tentatively TRBD1 (6 bases). Germline CDR1 reads GTSNPN; CDR2 reads SVGIG (reference sequence). The CDR3 consists of 14 residues. The ends were cut back, 0 bases at V and 4 bases at J, with 7 bases in the middle. The CDR3 region is CAWSVGQYNSPLHF. CDR3 sequence (DNA): TGTGCCTGGAGTGTAGGACAGTATAATTCACCCCTCCACTTT.

The V call is TRBV6-6, the J call TRBJ2-3, with TRBD1 matching 9 bases. The length of the CDR3 is 16 residues. Trimming removed 0 bases from V and 5 bases from J; junction bases left unmatched: 6. Looked up from germline, CDR1 is MNHNY and CDR2 is SVGAGI (reference sequence). The CDR3 here is CASSYSIGTGLDTQYF. The CDR3 DNA is TGTGCCAGCAGTTACTCTATCGGGACAGGGTTAGATACGCAGTATTTT.

The chain uses TRBV6-1 and TRBJ1-2, with 8 nucleotides matching TRBD1. Trimming at V came to 5 bases and at J to 7 bases, leaving 9 bases not matched to a gene. Germline V gene sequence: CDR1 MNHNS, CDR2 SASEGT. The CDR3 loop spans 14 amino acids. The CDR3 sequence is CASSRRQGNIGYTF. The DNA of the CDR3 is TGTGCCAGCAGTCGCCGACAGGGGAATATTGGCTACACCTTC.